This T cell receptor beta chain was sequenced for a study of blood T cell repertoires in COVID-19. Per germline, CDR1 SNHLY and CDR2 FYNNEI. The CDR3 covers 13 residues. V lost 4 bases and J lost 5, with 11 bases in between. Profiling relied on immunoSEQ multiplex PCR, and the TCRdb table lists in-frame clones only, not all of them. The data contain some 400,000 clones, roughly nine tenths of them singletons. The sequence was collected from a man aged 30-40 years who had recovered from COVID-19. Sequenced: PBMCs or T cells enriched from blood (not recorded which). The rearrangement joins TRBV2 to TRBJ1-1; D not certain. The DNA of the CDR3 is TGTGCCAGCAGTGGGAGAGGGAAAACTGAAGCTTTCTTT. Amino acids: CASSGRGKTEAFF.